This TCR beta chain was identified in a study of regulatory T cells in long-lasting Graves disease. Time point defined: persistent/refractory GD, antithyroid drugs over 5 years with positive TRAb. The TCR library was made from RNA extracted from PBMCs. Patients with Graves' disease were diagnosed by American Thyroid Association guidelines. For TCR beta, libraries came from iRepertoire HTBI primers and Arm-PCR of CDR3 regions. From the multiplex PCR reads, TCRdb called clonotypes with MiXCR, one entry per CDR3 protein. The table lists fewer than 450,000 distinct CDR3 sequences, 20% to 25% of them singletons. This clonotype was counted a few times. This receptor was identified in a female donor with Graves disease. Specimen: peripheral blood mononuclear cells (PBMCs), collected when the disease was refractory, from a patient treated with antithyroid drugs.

The CDR3 here is CASSTQGWTEAFF. The CDR3 nucleotides are TGTGCCAGTAGTACACAGGGGTGGACTGAAGCTTTCTTT. The chain joins TRBV19 to TRBJ1-1, with 7 nucleotides matching TRBD1. The CDR3 is made up of 13 amino acids. V lost 4 bases to trimming and J lost 5 bases; unmatched junction nucleotides: 4. Germline loops: CDR1 LNHDA, CDR2 SQIVND (reference sequence).